These 10 T cell receptor beta chains were sequenced from one sample in a study of shared clonotypes between healthy human individuals. Sequenced by immunoSEQ multiplex PCR; TCRdb stores in-frame clones only, minus some. The data show around 2.5 million clones, with approximately 93% seen just once and approximately 0.37% held by the top ten. Source material: naive CD4+ T cells from PBMCs. Subset reported: CD45RA+ positively selected. These receptors were obtained from a man aged 18 to 35 in good health. Some clones in this sample may be carry-over from other donors' samples.

The chain employs TRBV5-1 and TRBJ2-3; 7 bases align to TRBD2. Trimming cost V 4 bases and J 8 bases; bases outside gene matches: 19. The CDR3 consists of 17 residues. CDR1 and CDR2 from the germline V gene are SGHRS and YFSETQ. CDR3 coding DNA: TGCGCCAGCAGCCATCTATCGGACACAACCAGGGAGGGTACGCAGTATTTT. It codes for CASSHLSDTTREGTQYF.

This chain connects TRBV5-6 to TRBJ2-1, with 7 bases that match TRBD1. Unmatched junction bases numbered 5, after V lost 0 bases and J lost 11 bases. CDR1 is SGHDT, CDR2 YYEEEE, per germline. This CDR3 spans 13 amino acids. The CDR3 DNA follows: TGTGCCAGCAGCTTGGCCCCGACAGGGCAGCAGTTCTTC. Protein: CASSLAPTGQQFF.

The chain recombines TRBV5-4 with TRBJ2-5; 10 nucleotides line up with TRBD2. Germline V gene lookup returns CDR1 SGHNT and CDR2 YYREEE (reference sequence). V gave up 3 bases and J gave up 2 bases; unmatched junction bases: 7. This CDR3 is built from 16 residues. The CDR3: CASSSPGLATQETQYF. CDR3 bases: TGTGCCAGCAGCTCGCCGGGACTAGCGACTCAAGAGACCCAGTACTTC.

This rearrangement joins TRBV7-2 to TRBJ1-1, with TRBD1 as a possible D gene (5 bases). This CDR3 spans 13 amino acids. V lost 5 bases to trimming and J lost 1 base, with 8 bases between them. Germline V gene lookup returns CDR1 SGHTA and CDR2 FQGNSA. CDR3 nucleotide sequence: TGTGCCAGCAGCCCACAGGCGAACACTGAAGCTTTCTTT. Amino acids: CASSPQANTEAFF.

The chain employs TRBV7-8 and TRBJ2-7, with D perhaps matching TRBD1 (6 bases). Between the trimmed V and J ends, which lost 6 bases and 0 bases, there was a span of 18 bases. This CDR3 comprises 16 residues. Germline V gene sequence: CDR1 SGHVS, CDR2 FQNEAQ. The CDR3 region is CASRPPGTQSSYEQYF. The CDR3 region has the DNA TGTGCCAGCAGGCCCCCCGGGACACAGAGCTCCTACGAGCAGTACTTC. The entire variable domain, with the rest obtained from reference TRBV7-8 and TRBJ2-7, is as follows: GAGVSQSPRYKVAKRGQDVALRCDPISGHVSLFWYQQALGQGPEFLTYFQNEAQLDKSGLPSDRFFAERPEGSVSTLKIQRTQQEDSAVYLCASRPPGTQSSYEQYFGPGTRLTVT.

This sequence joins TRBV6-1 and TRBJ2-5, with TRBD1 as a possible D gene (8 bases). There are 11 residues in the CDR3. Trimming took off 6 bases at V and 11 bases at J, with 13 bases between the two ends. Germline values: CDR1 MNHNS, CDR2 SASEGT. For the CDR3, the DNA is TGTGCCAGCAGCGCACAGGGGGGGCAGTACTTC. Translating it yields CASSAQGGQYF.

The chain joins TRBV5-1 to TRBJ2-1, with D perhaps matching TRBD2 (5 bases). This CDR3 contains 15 residues. With 4 bases removed from V and 8 bases from J, the gap between germline ends came to 19 bases. CDR1 is SGHRS, CDR2 YFSETQ, per germline. For the CDR3, the DNA is TGCGCCAGCAGCCCGGGAAACTACCTCGGGGATGAGCAGTTCTTC. Translating it yields CASSPGNYLGDEQFF.

The chain joins TRBV28 to TRBJ2-7; 8 nucleotides align to TRBD2. Germline V gene sequence: CDR1 MDHEN, CDR2 SYDVKM. This CDR3 comprises 14 residues. With V trimmed by 6 bases and J by 3 bases, 7 bases remained unmatched. For the CDR3, the DNA is TGTGCCAGCAGCACGGGGGGGCCCCGCTACGAGCAGTACTTC. It is translated as CASSTGGPRYEQYF.

This chain links TRBV10-2 with TRBJ2-5; 8 bases match TRBD1. In germline, CDR1 is WSHSY, CDR2 SAAADI. This CDR3 has 18 residues. The J segment lost 3 bases and the V segment lost 6 bases, leaving 18 bases of the junction unmatched. CDR3 nucleotide sequence: TGCGCCAGCAGCCTTTCCAGGGGGCGCAGGGGGTATGAAGAGACCCAGTACTTC. As protein: CASSLSRGRRGYEETQYF.

The rearrangement joins TRBV19 to TRBJ2-1; 7 bases match TRBD2. The V gene's germline CDR1 is LNHDA and CDR2 SQIVND (reference sequence). This CDR3 is built from 16 residues. The ends lost 7 bases at V and 3 bases at J; junction bases unmatched: 12. CDR3 coding DNA: TGTGCCAGTACCAAAGGGAGGGAGGGTAACTACAATGAGCAGTTCTTC. It codes for CASTKGREGNYNEQFF.